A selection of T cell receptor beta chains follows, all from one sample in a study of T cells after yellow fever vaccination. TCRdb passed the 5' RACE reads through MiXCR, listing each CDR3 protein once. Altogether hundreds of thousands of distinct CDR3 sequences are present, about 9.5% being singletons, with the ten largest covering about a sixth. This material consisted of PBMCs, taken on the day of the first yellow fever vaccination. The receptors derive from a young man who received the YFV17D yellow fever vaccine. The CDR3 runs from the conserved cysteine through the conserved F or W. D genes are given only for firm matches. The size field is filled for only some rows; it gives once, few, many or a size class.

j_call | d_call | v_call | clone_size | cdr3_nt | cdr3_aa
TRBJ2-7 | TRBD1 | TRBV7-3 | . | TGTGCCAGCTGGGGGGCCGGGACAGGGGACGAGCAGTACTTC | CASWGAGTGDEQYF
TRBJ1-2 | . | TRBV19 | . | TGTGCCAGTAGTATTTCCCTCTATGGCTACACCTTC | CASSISLYGYTF
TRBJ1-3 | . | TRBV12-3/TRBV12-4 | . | TGTGCCAGCAGTTTATCCGGGTCCGGAAACACCATATATTTT | CASSLSGSGNTIYF
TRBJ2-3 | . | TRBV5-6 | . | TGTGCCAGCAGCGGGGCAGGGGATAGCACAGATACGCAGTATTTT | CASSGAGDSTDTQYF
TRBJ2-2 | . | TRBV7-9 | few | TGTGCCAGCAGCTTACGGGCAGGCACCGGGGAGCTGTTTTTT | CASSLRAGTGELFF
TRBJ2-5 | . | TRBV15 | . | TGTGCCACCAGCGCCGGCAGCCAAGAGACCCAGTACTTC | CATSAGSQETQYF
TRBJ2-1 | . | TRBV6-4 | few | TGTGCCAGCAGCGAATCGGAGGGGGGCAACAATGAGCAGTTCTTC | CASSESEGGNNEQFF
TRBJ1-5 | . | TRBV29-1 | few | TGCAGCGCGAGCGTGGGGGTTGAGGGTCAGCCCCAGCATTTT | CSASVGVEGQPQHF
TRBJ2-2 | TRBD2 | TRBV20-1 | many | TGCAGTGCTAGTTCGACTAGCGGAACGAACACCGGGGAGCTGTTTTTT | CSASSTSGTNTGELFF
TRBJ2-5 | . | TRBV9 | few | TGTGCCAGCAGCCCCCAGGGAGGGCAGGGGGGGTGGGAGACCCAGTACTTC | CASSPQGGQGGWETQYF
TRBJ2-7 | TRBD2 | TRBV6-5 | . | TGTGCCAGCAGTTACTCGATACCGGGGGGATTCGAGCAGTACTTC | CASSYSIPGGFEQYF
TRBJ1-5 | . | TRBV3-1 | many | TGTGCCAGCAGCCAAGCGGGGGCAGATCAGCCCCAGCATTTT | CASSQAGADQPQHF
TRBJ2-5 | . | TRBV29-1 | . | TGCACTCCAGCGCAGCAAGAGACCCAGTACTTC | CTPAQQETQYF
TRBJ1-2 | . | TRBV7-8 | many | TGTGCCAGCAGCTTAAATGGTCGACCTCAGGGGAATGGCTACACCTTC | CASSLNGRPQGNGYTF
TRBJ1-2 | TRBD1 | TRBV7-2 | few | TGTGCCAGCAGCTTATGGGGACAGGGGTATGGCTACACCTTC | CASSLWGQGYGYTF
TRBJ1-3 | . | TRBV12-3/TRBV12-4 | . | TGTGCCAGCAGTTCACGGAGGATGGCCTCTGGAAACACCATATATTTT | CASSSRRMASGNTIYF
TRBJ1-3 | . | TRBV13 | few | TGTGCCAGCAGCCGAACAGGGCCCGGAAACACCATATATTTT | CASSRTGPGNTIYF
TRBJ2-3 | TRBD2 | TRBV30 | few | TGTGCCTGGAGCACCGGGACTAGCGCCACGCAGTATTTT | CAWSTGTSATQYF
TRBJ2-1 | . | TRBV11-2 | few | TGTGCCAGCAGCGATGACAACAGGGTTCTTTCCTCCTACAATGAGCAGTTCTTC | CASSDDNRVLSSYNEQFF
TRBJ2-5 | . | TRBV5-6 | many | TGTGCCAGCAGCTTGTTGTCGAAGGAGGAGACCCAGTACTTC | CASSLLSKEETQYF
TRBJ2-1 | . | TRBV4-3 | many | TGCGCCAGCAGCCTTGAATGGCTTTTTCAGAGCTCCTACAATGAGCAGTTCTTC | CASSLEWLFQSSYNEQFF
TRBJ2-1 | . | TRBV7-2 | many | TGTGCCAGCAGCTTATTAGGAACGAGCTCCTACAATGAGCAGTTCTTC | CASSLLGTSSYNEQFF
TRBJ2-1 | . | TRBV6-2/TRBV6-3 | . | TGTGCCAGCAGTTACGGGGCAGATACCAATGAGCAGTTCTTC | CASSYGADTNEQFF
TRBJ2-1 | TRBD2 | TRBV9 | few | TGTGCCAGCACCGGGGGGACTAGCGGGGGCGCTTGGAGGAATGAGCAGTTCTTC | CASTGGTSGGAWRNEQFF
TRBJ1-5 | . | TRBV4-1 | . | TGCGCCAGCAGCCCGCCCGGAGGGGATCAGCCCCAGCATTTT | CASSPPGGDQPQHF
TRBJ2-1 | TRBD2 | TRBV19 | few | TGTGCCAGTAGTCTCTTGACTAGCGGGGGATCCCACAATGAGCAGTTCTTC | CASSLLTSGGSHNEQFF